This T cell receptor beta chain comes out of a study of shared clonotypes between healthy human individuals. Overall study findings and caveats: Only blood samples were collected, and tissue repertoires likely differ. In general, naive subsets displayed greater estimated richness than memory subsets did. Lower generation probabilities were found for non-shared clonotypes than for those shared by all four donors.

A word on this clone: What it binds is not known.

Germline assignment: CDR1 SGHRS and CDR2 YFSETQ. Trimming shortened V by 1 base and J by 7 bases, and 9 bases separated the two germline ends. CDR3 length equals 13 residues. Measured with immunoSEQ multiplex PCR; TCRdb has only the in-frame clones, and not every one. The table has over a million clones, roughly 95% seen once. The sequenced sample consisted of naive CD4+ T cells sorted from blood. Subset reported: CD45RA+ positively selected. The clonotype originates from a man aged 30 to 39 in good health. J is TRBJ2-1 and V is TRBV5-1, with D uncertain. The CDR3 reads CASSLFFGNEQFF. CDR3 sequence (DNA): TGCGCCAGCAGCTTGTTTTTCGGGAATGAGCAGTTCTTC.